These 11 T cell receptor beta chains were sequenced from one sample in a study of human T cells and chemical hapten exposure. TCRdb analysed the RACE reads with MiXCR anew, one entry per CDR3 protein. Seen here are about 96,000 distinct CDR3 sequences, approximately 8.6% observed once, and the top ten hold 2% to 2.5%. Regarding time point: patch test 2, 6 weeks after DPC sensitization. Treatment meaning: therapeutic diphenylcyclopropenone sensitization with weekly scalp DPC. The sequenced sample was whole blood, obtained in connection with sensitization to the hapten diphenylcyclopropenone (DPC). The receptors come from a woman between 40 and 55 years old with alopecia areata. Some clones in this sample may be carry-over from other donors' samples.

In this sample, this clonotype turned up a few times. The CDR3 nucleotides are TGTGCCAGCAGCTTAGTAAAGGGTGCAGATACGCAGTATTTT. It specifies CASSLVKGADTQYF. The genes are TRBV7-2 and TRBJ2-3; D not resolved. CDR1 and CDR2 from the germline V gene are SGHTA and FQGNSA. The CDR3 has 14 residues. Trimming removed 1 base at V and 4 bases at J, with 9 bases between.

There are a few counts of this clonotype. The chain is built from TRBV28 and TRBJ2-3; D is perhaps TRBD1 (5 bases). Germline-derived CDR1 and CDR2 are MDHEN and SYDVKM. Trimming pared 4 bases from V and 0 bases from J, leaving 8 bases between. This CDR3 is 14 amino acids long. CDR3 DNA: TGTGCCAGCAGTTGGGGCTTTAGCACAGATACGCAGTATTTT. Translating it yields CASSWGFSTDTQYF.

In its sample, this clonotype was seen a few times. J is TRBJ1-6 and V is TRBV3-1; 10 bases agree with TRBD1. Trimming cost V 1 base and J 10 bases; bases outside gene matches: 1. The CDR3 consists of 14 residues. Germline V gene sequence: CDR1 LGHDT, CDR2 YNNKEL (reference sequence). CDR3 nucleotides: TGTGCCAGCAGCCAAGGGACAGGGGGATCACCCCTCCACTTT. It codes for CASSQGTGGSPLHF.

V usage is TRBV28 and J usage is TRBJ2-1; the match to TRBD2 covers 13 bases. The CDR3 is 15 residues long. Germline lookup yields CDR1 MDHEN and CDR2 SYDVKM. Trimming cost V 5 bases and J 6 bases; bases outside gene matches: 4. CDR3 amino acids: CASSPGTSGVNEQFF. The CDR3, as DNA: TGTGCCAGCAGTCCGGGGACTAGCGGGGTCAATGAGCAGTTCTTC.

The chain uses TRBV27 and TRBJ2-3; TRBD2 matches at 10 bases. With V trimmed by 6 bases and J by 4 bases, 10 bases remained unmatched. The germline gives CDR1 MNHEY, CDR2 SMNVEV (reference sequence). This CDR3 has 16 amino acids. The CDR3 sequence: CASSTLEGLASDTQYF. DNA for the CDR3: TGTGCCAGCAGCACGTTGGAGGGACTAGCGTCAGATACGCAGTATTTT.

This clonotype was counted ten times or more. The genes are TRBV12-3 or TRBV12-4 and TRBJ1-5; D is uncertain. V gave up 1 base and J gave up 2 bases, with 9 bases separating them. The CDR3 runs to 15 residues. CDR3 in amino acids: CASSLVEDGNQPQHF. For the CDR3, the DNA is TGTGCCAGCAGTTTAGTGGAGGATGGCAATCAGCCCCAGCATTTT.

This clonotype has just a few counts. The chain carries TRBV28 and TRBJ1-1; no firm D call. V lost 5 bases and J lost 1, with 8 bases in between. This CDR3 region has 13 residues. The germline V gene encodes CDR1 MDHEN and CDR2 SYDVKM. CDR3 DNA: TGTGCCAGCAGTGTAGTAGAGAACACTGAAGCTTTCTTT. This encodes CASSVVENTEAFF.

This clonotype was counted only a few times. At one of its ends the junction is not consistent with the germline gene, which may arise from a read error. The gene calls are TRBV7-7 and TRBJ2-1; 7 bases match TRBD1. The CDR3 contains 15 residues. Germline V CDR1 and CDR2: SSHAT, FNYEAQ (reference sequence). CDR3 in DNA: TGTGCTAGCAGCCCAGGACAGGTGTCCTACAATGAGCAGTTCTTC. Its translation: CASSPGQVSYNEQFF.

This clonotype was seen only a few times. The rearrangement links TRBV19 to TRBJ2-1; TRBD2 aligns across 12 bases. Germline CDR1 and CDR2: LNHDA and SQIVND (reference sequence). This CDR3 is built from 16 residues. V lost 8 bases to trimming and J lost 8 bases; unmatched junction nucleotides: 13. The CDR3 DNA reads as TGTGCCAGTGGGCGACTAGCGGGAGCTATACAGCATGAGCAGTTCTTC. Its translation is CASGRLAGAIQHEQFF. The entire variable domain, with the rest obtained from reference TRBV19 and TRBJ2-1, is as follows: DGGITQSPKYLFRKEGQNVTLSCEQNLNHDAMYWYRQDPGQGLRLIYYSQIVNDFQKGDIAEGYSVSREKKESFPLTVTSAQKNPTAFYLCASGRLAGAIQHEQFFGPGTRLTVL.

This clonotype has a count of ten or more. V is TRBV19 and J is TRBJ2-1; D not resolved. The CDR3 has 13 amino acids. Per germline, CDR1 LNHDA and CDR2 SQIVND (reference sequence). V dropped 4 bases and J dropped 0 bases, with 4 bases sitting between them. In DNA form, the CDR3 reads TGTGCCAGTAGTAAAAACTCCTACAATGAGCAGTTCTTC. Translating gives CASSKNSYNEQFF.

Only a few counts were recorded for this clonotype. The chain carries TRBV21-1 and TRBJ2-7; the listed D gene, TRBD1, was not tested against the DNA. TRBV21-1 is marked as a pseudogene. This CDR3 spans 14 amino acids. CDR3 nucleotides: TGTGCCAGCAGCAACCGGGACGGTCCCTACGAGCAGTACTTC. It is translated as CASSNRDGPYEQYF.